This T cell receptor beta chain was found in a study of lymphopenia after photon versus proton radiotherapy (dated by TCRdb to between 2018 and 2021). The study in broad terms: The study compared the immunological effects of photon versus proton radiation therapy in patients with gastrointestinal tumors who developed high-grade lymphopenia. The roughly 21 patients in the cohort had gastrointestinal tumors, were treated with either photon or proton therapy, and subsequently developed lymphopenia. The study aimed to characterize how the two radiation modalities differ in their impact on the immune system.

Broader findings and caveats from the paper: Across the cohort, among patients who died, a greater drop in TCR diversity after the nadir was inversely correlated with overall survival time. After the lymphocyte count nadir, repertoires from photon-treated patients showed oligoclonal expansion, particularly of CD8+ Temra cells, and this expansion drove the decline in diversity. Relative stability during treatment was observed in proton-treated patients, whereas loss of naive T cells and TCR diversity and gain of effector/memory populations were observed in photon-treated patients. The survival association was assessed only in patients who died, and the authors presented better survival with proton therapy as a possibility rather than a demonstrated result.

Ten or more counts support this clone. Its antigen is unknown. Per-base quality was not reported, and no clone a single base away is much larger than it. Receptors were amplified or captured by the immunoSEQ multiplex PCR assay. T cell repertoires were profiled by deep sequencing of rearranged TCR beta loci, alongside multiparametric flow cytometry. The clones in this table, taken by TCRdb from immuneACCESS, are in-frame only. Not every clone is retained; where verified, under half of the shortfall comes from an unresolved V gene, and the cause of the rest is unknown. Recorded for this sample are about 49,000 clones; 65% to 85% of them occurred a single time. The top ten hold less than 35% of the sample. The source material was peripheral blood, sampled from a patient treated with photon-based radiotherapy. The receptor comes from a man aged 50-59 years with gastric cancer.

The CDR3 region reads CASSLKLADLYEQYF. The DNA sequence is given as TGTGCCAGCAGCTTAAAACTAGCGGACCTCTACGAGCAGTACTTC. In this chain, TRBV11-1 is recombined with TRBJ2-7; TRBD2 fits 8 bases in the junction. V lost 2 bases and J lost 3 bases, and the count of bases not matched to a germline gene is 6. CDR1 is given as SGHAT and CDR2 as FQDESV, both from the germline V gene (reference sequence). The CDR3 contains 15 residues, cysteine and phenylalanine counted. The CDR3 DNA has 45 bases and is translated from base 1.